This is a list of T cell receptor beta chains from one sample in a study of cytomegalovirus exposure and HLA in healthy donors. The table came from immunoSEQ multiplex PCR; TCRdb's copy has only in-frame clones and leaves some out. The sample consists of approximately 150,000 clones, approximately 79% of them appearing once. The sequenced material came from PBMCs. The receptors stem from a male donor in good health and CMV-seronegative. Each CDR3 is given with its conserved first and last residue. D genes are given only for firm matches. Part of the rows lack a size; the others show once, few, many or a class for expanded clones.

J | D | V | size | DNA | CDR3
TRBJ2-2 | . | TRBV10-3 | once | TGTGCCATCAAGAATTCGCGGGGAGGCACCGGGGAGCTGTTTTTT | CAIKNSRGGTGELFF
TRBJ2-2 | . | TRBV10-3 | . | TGTGCCATCAGCCCGGGACAGAACACCGGGGAGCTGTTTTTT | CAISPGQNTGELFF
TRBJ1-3 | TRBD1 | TRBV5-1 | . | TGCGCCAGCAGCACGATAGGTCGGACAGGGGTTGGAAACAACATATATTTT | CASSTIGRTGVGNNIYF
TRBJ1-1 | . | TRBV7-2 | once | TGTGCCAGCAGCTTAGCGGATCGGAGACGTGAAGCTTTCTTT | CASSLADRRREAFF
TRBJ1-2 | . | TRBV2 | . | TGTGCCAGCACCCTTCAAACAGGGCCGGGCTACGGCTACACCTTC | CASTLQTGPGYGYTF
TRBJ2-1 | TRBD1 | TRBV6-4 | . | TGTGCCAGCAGTGACGAAGGGGGCTCGAACAATGAGCAGTTCTTC | CASSDEGGSNNEQFF
TRBJ1-1 | . | TRBV7-2 | once | TGTGCCAGCAGCCAGGCCCCCCACCGGGGCACTGAAGCTTTCTTT | CASSQAPHRGTEAFF
TRBJ1-6 | TRBD1 | TRBV7-8 | few | TGTGCCAGCCAGCTCGACCCGGGACAGGGATATTCACCCCTCCACTTT | CASQLDPGQGYSPLHF
TRBJ2-5 | . | TRBV5-1 | . | TGCGCCAGCAGACAGGACCAACAAGAGACCCAGTACTTC | CASRQDQQETQYF
TRBJ2-5 | . | TRBV2 | . | TGTGCCAGCAGTGTTAGGGGTCTGGAGACCCAGTACTTC | CASSVRGLETQYF
TRBJ1-1 | . | TRBV7-6 | . | TGTGCCAGCAGCTTATCCGGGGGAAGCACTGAAGCTTTCTTT | CASSLSGGSTEAFF
TRBJ2-2 | . | TRBV19 | few | TGTGCCAGTAGTATGGCAGCCGGGGAGCTGTTTTTT | CASSMAAGELFF
TRBJ1-2 | . | TRBV12-5 | few | TGTGCTAGTGGTCACGGGGGGACGTTCTATGGCTACACCTTC | CASGHGGTFYGYTF
TRBJ2-3 | . | TRBV10-1 | . | TGCGCCAGCAGTGATCCCAGGGTCGGAACAGATACGCAGTATTTT | CASSDPRVGTDTQYF